The 23 T cell receptor beta chains below all came from one sample that was sequenced in a study of blood T cell repertoires in COVID-19 (TCRdb year 2020). The library relied on the immunoSEQ multiplex PCR assay. TCRdb holds this immuneACCESS table with in-frame rearrangements only. Some clones are missing; in checked studies, unresolved V genes explain under half, and the rest has no known cause. Here the sample has 200,000 to 250,000 clones; about 85% occur a single time. Together, the top ten hold 4.5% to 6% of the sample. Sequenced material: peripheral blood. The receptors shown here come from a woman aged 55-69 years who had recovered from COVID-19.

The J gene is TRBJ1-4, the V gene TRBV6-1, with D unclear. Germline V CDR1 and CDR2: MNHNS, SASEGT. The CDR3 runs to 12 residues. Trimming pared 6 bases from V and 8 bases from J, leaving 10 bases between. CDR3 sequence: CASSPSLEKLFF. The CDR3 bases are TGTGCCAGCAGCCCTAGTTTAGAAAAACTGTTTTTT.

To note about this clone: The sample contains more than one DNA sequence encoding this CDR3. The chain carries TRBV6-4 and TRBJ2-1, with 11 nucleotides matching TRBD2. The CDR3 runs 14 residues. Germline V gene lookup returns CDR1 MRHNA and CDR2 SNTAGT. The V gene end was trimmed by 4 bases and the J gene end by 4 bases; junction bases not matched to a gene: 0. CDR3 bases: TGTGCCAGCAGTGCTAGCGGGGGGTACAATGAGCAGTTCTTC. It encodes CASSASGGYNEQFF.

J is TRBJ1-1 and V is TRBV5-5; no definite D call. Trimming stripped 1 base from V and 5 bases from J, with 9 bases between. The CDR3 has 13 residues. Germline-derived CDR1 and CDR2 are SGHKS and YYEKEE (reference sequence). In DNA form, the CDR3 reads TGTGCCAGCAGCTTGTTGAAGGAGACTGAAGCTTTCTTT. This gives the protein CASSLLKETEAFF.

The genes are TRBV5-5 and TRBJ2-1; 11 bases are a match to TRBD2. The J segment lost 7 bases and the V segment lost 4 bases, leaving 10 bases of the junction unmatched. The germline gives CDR1 SGHKS, CDR2 YYEKEE (reference sequence). The CDR3 has 16 amino acids. The CDR3 DNA follows: TGTGCCAGCAGCCTACAGACTAGCGGGGCCTTGAATGAGCAGTTCTTC. Protein: CASSLQTSGALNEQFF.

The gene calls are TRBV3-1 (or the pseudogene TRBV3-2) and TRBJ2-5; D perhaps matches TRBD2 (6 bases). The ends were cut back, 3 bases at V and 5 bases at J, with 13 bases in the middle. Germline CDR1 LGHDT, CDR2 YNNKEL (reference sequence). This CDR3 spans 14 amino acids. CDR3 loop: CASSHTMGRETQYF. The CDR3 nucleotides read TGTGCCAGCAGCCACACGATGGGGAGGGAGACCCAGTACTTC.

The rearrangement uses TRBV5-6 and TRBJ1-2; D remains ambiguous. CDR1 is SGHDT and CDR2 is YYEEEE in the germline V gene. The germline V and J ends were trimmed by 5 bases and 4 bases, with 15 bases remaining between them. The CDR3 covers 14 residues. The DNA of the CDR3 is TGTGCCAGCAGGTTACGGAGAAGACCCTATGGCTACACCTTC. Translated, it gives CASRLRRRPYGYTF. The full variable domain, with the rest looked up from reference TRBV5-6 and TRBJ1-2, is DAGVTQSPTHLIKTRGQQVTLRCSPKSGHDTVSWYQQALGQGPQFIFQYYEEEERQRGNFPDRFSGHQFPNYSSELNVNALLLGDSALYLCASRLRRRPYGYTFGSGTRLTVV.

The rearrangement uses TRBV5-1 and TRBJ2-3; D is possibly TRBD1 (5 bases). The CDR3 runs 16 residues. Germline V gene sequence: CDR1 SGHRS, CDR2 YFSETQ. The V end lost 1 base, the J end lost 0 bases, and 12 bases lay between the germline ends. CDR3 protein: CASSLTSRQSTDTQYF. CDR3 bases: TGCGCCAGCAGCTTGACTTCTAGACAGAGCACAGATACGCAGTATTTT.

J is TRBJ1-4 and V is TRBV5-1, with TRBD1 identical over 10 bases. This CDR3 is built from 17 residues. After removal of 4 bases from V and 8 bases from J, the junction contained 14 bases not matched to a gene. The germline V gene encodes CDR1 SGHRS and CDR2 YFSETQ. The CDR3 DNA reads as TGCGCCAGCAGCCCTTCCCGACAGGGGGCGACGGGGGAAAAACTGTTTTTT. It translates to CASSPSRQGATGEKLFF.

V usage is TRBV5-5 and J usage is TRBJ1-1; unclear D gene. The V end lost 0 bases, the J end lost 1 base, and 16 bases lay between the germline ends. The CDR3 runs to 17 residues. The V gene's germline CDR1 is SGHKS and CDR2 YYEKEE (reference sequence). This CDR3 reads CASSLGGSVYRNTEAFF. The CDR3 DNA follows: TGTGCCAGCAGCTTGGGAGGGTCAGTATACCGGAACACTGAAGCTTTCTTT.

J is TRBJ2-5 and V is TRBV9; 9 nucleotides match TRBD1. Trimming cost V 4 bases and J 6 bases; bases outside gene matches: 7. The CDR3 sequence is 14 residues long. Per germline, CDR1 SGDLS and CDR2 YYNGEE. CDR3 nucleotide sequence: TGTGCCAGCAGCCCGGACAGGGGAGGGCAGACCCAGTACTTC. Translated, it gives CASSPDRGGQTQYF.

The chain has TRBV11-2 and TRBJ2-2; D is possibly TRBD1 (6 bases). The V end was cut by 5 bases, the J end by 0 bases, with 13 bases between. Germline assignment: CDR1 SGHAT and CDR2 FQNNGV. This CDR3 spans 16 amino acids. CDR3: CASSPRTATNTGELFF. DNA of the CDR3: TGTGCCAGCAGCCCCCGGACAGCCACGAACACCGGGGAGCTGTTTTTT.

The rearrangement joins TRBV9 to TRBJ2-3; 7 positions match TRBD2. The CDR3 loop spans 16 amino acids. Per the germline V gene, CDR1 is SGDLS and CDR2 is YYNGEE. The trim removed 0 bases at V and 2 bases at J, leaving 6 bases unmatched. The CDR3 here is CASSVAHSGTTDTQYF. In nucleotides, the CDR3 is TGTGCCAGCAGCGTAGCCCACAGCGGGACCACAGATACGCAGTATTTT.

The chain employs TRBV21-1 and TRBJ1-1; the D segment call TRBD1 is taken from the table without a DNA check. TRBV21-1 is a pseudogene segment. This CDR3 has 16 amino acids. The DNA for the CDR3 is TGTGCCAGCAGCAAACGGGCAACAGGGGTATCGGTGTCGGCTTTCTTT. Translation gives CASSKRATGVSVSAFF.

CDR3 loop: CAWKAHRQGATEAFF. The CDR3 nucleotides read TGTGCCTGGAAAGCACACCGACAGGGGGCCACTGAAGCTTTCTTT. The chain joins TRBV30 to TRBJ1-1; 10 nucleotides align to TRBD1. The CDR3 extends over 15 amino acids. V trimming: 4 bases; J trimming: 4 bases; junction bases outside the gene matches: 9. Germline assignment: CDR1 GTSNPN and CDR2 SVGIG (reference sequence).

V and J are TRBV6-1 and TRBJ1-2; 7 bases map to TRBD1. The CDR3 has 15 amino acids. After removal of 1 base from V and 8 bases from J, the junction contained 10 bases not matched to a gene. CDR1 is MNHNS, CDR2 SASEGT, per germline. CDR3 in amino acids: CASSEGKAGGNGYTF. CDR3 DNA: TGTGCCAGCAGTGAAGGGAAGGCAGGGGGAAACGGCTACACCTTC.

The count of this clone is one. The CDR3 sequence: CASSQDSWLAGDTQYF. The CDR3 nucleotides read TGTGCCAGCAGCCAAGACAGCTGGCTAGCGGGGGATACGCAGTATTTT. The chain employs TRBV4-2 and TRBJ2-3; 9 bases line up with TRBD2. Germline assignment: CDR1 LGHNA and CDR2 YNFKEQ. V trimming: 0 bases; J trimming: 6 bases; junction bases outside the gene matches: 7. The CDR3 loop spans 16 amino acids.

The DNA of the CDR3 is TGCGCCAGCAGCTTGGAACAGGTCAAGAACACTGAAGCTTTCTTT. Its protein is CASSLEQVKNTEAFF. This rearrangement joins TRBV5-1 to TRBJ1-1, with D possibly TRBD1 on 5 matching bases. Germline V CDR1 and CDR2: SGHRS, YFSETQ. The CDR3 has 15 amino acids. The ends were cut back, 0 bases at V and 1 base at J, with 10 bases in the middle.

This chain joins TRBV5-5 and TRBJ2-5, with D perhaps TRBD2 (6 bases). Per germline, CDR1 SGHKS and CDR2 YYEKEE (reference sequence). There are 15 residues in the CDR3. Between the trimmed V and J ends, which lost 0 bases and 5 bases, there was a span of 14 bases. Here the CDR3 DNA reads TGTGCCAGCAGCTTGGCGGACTACCCCTGGGAGACCCAGTACTTC. Its translation is CASSLADYPWETQYF.

This clone has a single count. The rearrangement uses TRBV5-1 and TRBJ1-3; D ambiguous. V was shortened by 4 bases and J by 0 bases, with 5 bases between the two germline ends. Germline CDR1 reads SGHRS; CDR2 reads YFSETQ. CDR3 size: 13 residues. CDR3 in amino acids: CASSLSSGNTIYF. The CDR3 bases are TGCGCCAGCAGCCTGAGCTCTGGAAACACCATATATTTT.

The chain couples TRBV9 to TRBJ2-2, with 8 bases identical to TRBD1. The V segment lost 3 bases and the J segment 0 bases; nucleotides outside the gene matches: 10. The CDR3 length is 18 residues. The germline gives CDR1 SGDLS, CDR2 YYNGEE. CDR3 coding DNA: TGTGCCAGCAGCGAGGGACAGGATGCGGCCTCGAACACCGGGGAGCTGTTTTTT. It encodes CASSEGQDAASNTGELFF.

The V gene is TRBV5-4, the J gene TRBJ2-1, with 9 bases identical to TRBD2. Trimming took 2 bases from V and 5 from J; bases not matched to a gene: 14. The CDR3 consists of 18 residues. Germline V CDR1 and CDR2: SGHNT, YYREEE (reference sequence). As DNA, the CDR3 is TGTGCCAGCAGCTTTAGGCGGCGGGGGGGCCGTAGCCACAATGAGCAGTTCTTC. Translating gives CASSFRRRGGRSHNEQFF. The full variable domain, its missing parts supplied by reference TRBV5-4 and TRBJ2-1, is ETGVTQSPTHLIKTRGQQVTLRCSSQSGHNTVSWYQQALGQGPQFIFQYYREEENGRGNFPPRFSGLQFPNYSSELNVNALELDDSALYLCASSFRRRGGRSHNEQFFGPGTRLTVL.

In DNA form, the CDR3 reads TGTGCAAGTCGCTTGGGGGCGAATACTGTGCAGTTCTTC. This translates into CASRLGANTVQFF. This chain uses TRBV12-2 with TRBJ2-1; the DNA was not used to check the table's D call, TRBD1. TRBV12-2 has pseudogene status. The length of the CDR3 is 13 residues.

The rearrangement joins TRBV6-5 to TRBJ1-4, with TRBD1 matching over 8 bases. There are 15 residues in the CDR3. Germline V gives CDR1 MNHEY, CDR2 SVGAGI. Unmatched junction bases numbered 7, after V lost 5 bases and J lost 5 bases. CDR3 amino acids: CASSNLGQGNEKLFF. CDR3 nucleotide sequence: TGTGCCAGCAGTAACCTCGGACAGGGCAATGAAAAACTGTTTTTT.